One sample yielded the 8 T cell receptor beta chains listed below, sequenced in a study of CD8 T cells in ankylosing spondylitis (dated by TCRdb to the late 2010s). Overall study outcomes, separate from this receptor: A TCR beta motif of several highly homologous amino acid variants appeared characteristic of blood from ankylosing spondylitis patients.

Library preparation employed 5' RACE. For sequencing, an Illumina HiSeq 2500 was employed. TCRdb passed the public sequencing reads through fastp at Q25 and MiXCR, retaining productive beta sequences. Every entry covers one CDR3 protein and lists the most common genes and DNA from its rows. This sample lists some 840,000 distinct CDR3 sequences; roughly 12% were detected once. More than 0.5% of the sample rests with the top ten. These receptors' targets are unknown. The sample was blood, either unsorted or a sorted T cell fraction (not recorded which). These receptors came from a male donor with ankylosing spondylitis.

The chain recombines TRBV7-2 with TRBJ1-2; no clear D. This CDR3 region has 13 residues. Deletions cut 4 bases from V and 0 bases from J, with 6 bases between. Germline V gives CDR1 SGHTA, CDR2 FQGNSA. CDR3 coding DNA: TGTGCCAGCAGCTCCCAACCTAACTATGGCTACACCTTC. Amino acids: CASSSQPNYGYTF.

This chain joins TRBV7-2 and TRBJ1-3; tentative D call: TRBD1 (5 bases). Per the germline V gene, CDR1 is SGHTA and CDR2 is FQGNSA. The CDR3 runs 16 residues. Trimming took off 1 base at V and 5 bases at J, with 15 bases between the two ends. The CDR3 bases are TGTGCCAGCAGCTTAGAAGCAGGGATTGTAAGAAACACCATATATTTT. Translated: CASSLEAGIVRNTIYF. Full variable domain (remainder filled in from reference TRBV7-2 and TRBJ1-3): GAGVSQSPSNKVTEKGKDVELRCDPISGHTALYWYRQSLGQGLEFLIYFQGNSAPDKSGLPSDRFSAERTGGSVSTLTIQRTQQEDSAVYLCASSLEAGIVRNTIYFGEGSWLTVV.

This clonotype was seen only a few times. V gene TRBV28 combines with J gene TRBJ2-7; D is perhaps TRBD2 (6 bases). The length of the CDR3 is 14 residues. The V end was cut by 6 bases, the J end by 9 bases, with 21 bases between. CDR1 is MDHEN and CDR2 is SYDVKM in the germline V gene. The CDR3 spells CASSLNRRGWGQYF. In DNA form, the CDR3 reads TGTGCCAGCAGCCTTAACCGGAGGGGATGGGGGCAGTACTTC.

This clonotype showed up just a few times. The chain couples TRBV6-2 or TRBV6-3 to TRBJ1-5, with a possible D match to TRBD1 (5 bases). Germline CDR1 reads MNHEY; CDR2 reads SVGEGT. This CDR3 region has 15 residues. The V and J ends lost 3 bases and 7 bases respectively, with 16 bases between them. The CDR3 DNA reads as TGTGCCAGCAGTTATGACGACAGACGGATCCAGCCCCAGCATTTT. This sequence encodes CASSYDDRRIQPQHF.

This clonotype has just a few counts. The J gene is TRBJ2-1, the V gene TRBV20-1; D is possibly TRBD2 (6 bases). This CDR3 has 14 amino acids. The ends were cut back, 6 bases at V and 8 bases at J, with 20 bases in the middle. Germline values: CDR1 DFQATT, CDR2 SNEGSKA (reference sequence). Here the CDR3 DNA reads TGCAGTGCCCGAAGGACTACCACCTTGGATGAGCAGTTCTTC. This gives the protein CSARRTTTLDEQFF.

This clonotype came up many times. V is TRBV20-1 and J is TRBJ2-1, with a possible D match to TRBD2 (5 bases). CDR1 is DFQATT, CDR2 SNEGSKA, per germline (reference sequence). V was trimmed by 6 bases and J by 2 bases, leaving 14 bases between them. CDR3 length: 14 amino acids. The CDR3 region is CSAPVRRAYNEQFF. The DNA of the CDR3 is TGCAGTGCCCCCGTCCGGCGGGCCTACAATGAGCAGTTCTTC.

This clonotype was found a few times. This chain uses TRBV24-1 with TRBJ2-1, with a possible D match to TRBD2 (6 bases). The V end lost 9 bases, the J end lost 3 bases, and 11 bases lay between the germline ends. Germline V gene lookup returns CDR1 KGHDR and CDR2 SFDVKD. This CDR3 has 13 amino acids. The CDR3 is CATCGNNYNEQFF. DNA for the CDR3: TGTGCCACCTGCGGGAACAACTACAATGAGCAGTTCTTC.

This clonotype was observed a handful of times. This rearrangement joins TRBV3-1 to TRBJ1-2, with TRBD1 matching over 9 bases. Losses at the gene ends were 4 bases for V and 2 bases for J; bases not matched to a gene: 5. The germline gives CDR1 LGHDT, CDR2 YNNKEL (reference sequence). The CDR3 covers 15 residues. CDR3 sequence (DNA): TGTGCCAGCAGCCCACGGGACAGGGAGAACTATGGCTACACCTTC. This translates into CASSPRDRENYGYTF.